The 8 T cell receptor beta chains below come from one sample, sequenced in a study of shared clonotypes between healthy human individuals. Assay used: immunoSEQ multiplex PCR; TCRdb lists only in-frame clones, some missing. The data show some 2.1 million clones, 85% to 95% seen once. The naive CD8 subset, CD45RO-negative cells positively selected for CCR7, excluded terminally differentiated effector memory CD45RA+ cells. The specimen sequenced was naive CD8+ T cells from PBMCs. The receptors were gathered from a young man in good health. Some clones in this sample may be carry-over from other donors' samples.

The chain has TRBV6-6 and TRBJ1-1, with 9 positions matching TRBD1. V gave up 4 bases and J gave up 5 bases; unmatched junction bases: 8. Germline V gives CDR1 MNHNY, CDR2 SVGAGI (reference sequence). The CDR3 is 15 residues long. This chain's CDR3 is CASSWTGARGTEAFF. The DNA for the CDR3 is TGTGCCAGCAGTTGGACAGGGGCAAGAGGGACTGAAGCTTTCTTT.

The rearrangement uses TRBV28 and TRBJ2-7; no firm D call. CDR1 and CDR2 (germline): MDHEN, SYDVKM. There are 10 residues in the CDR3. The CDR3 is CDKKDYEQYF. As DNA, the CDR3 is TGTGACAAGAAGGACTACGAGCAGTACTTC.

The gene calls are TRBV4-1 and TRBJ1-1; TRBD1 aligns across 8 bases. Losses at the gene ends were 1 base for V and 0 bases for J; bases not matched to a gene: 4. The germline V gene has CDR1 MGHRA and CDR2 YSYEKL. The CDR3 is 16 amino acids. CDR3 sequence: CASSQVKGQVNTEAFF. The DNA for the CDR3 is TGCGCCAGCAGCCAAGTAAAGGGACAGGTGAACACTGAAGCTTTCTTT.

The V gene is TRBV5-6, the J gene TRBJ2-3; 8 nucleotides agree with TRBD2. V trimming: 4 bases; J trimming: 2 bases; junction bases outside the gene matches: 6. This CDR3 contains 15 residues. Germline values: CDR1 SGHDT, CDR2 YYEEEE. CDR3 protein: CASSTILADTDTQYF. In nucleotides, the CDR3 is TGTGCCAGCAGCACCATACTAGCGGACACAGATACGCAGTATTTT.

The chain has TRBV7-8 and TRBJ1-2; possible D gene TRBD1, 6 bases. The germline gives CDR1 SGHVS, CDR2 FQNEAQ. V was pared by 1 base and J by 0 bases, with 12 bases between. The CDR3 consists of 16 residues. As DNA, the CDR3 is TGTGCCAGCAGCTTAGGGGGGGCAGTAGCTAACTATGGCTACACCTTC. It codes for CASSLGGAVANYGYTF.

Comment on this clone: This CDR3 is also generated by other DNA sequences in the sample. The chain combines TRBV27 with TRBJ2-7; 7 bases agree with TRBD2. With V trimmed by 5 bases and J by 1 base, 8 bases remained unmatched. This CDR3 has 15 residues. Per the germline V gene, CDR1 is MNHEY and CDR2 is SMNVEV (reference sequence). CDR3 region: CASSLSGGSSYEQYF. DNA for the CDR3: TGTGCCAGCAGTCTCTCCGGCGGGAGTTCCTACGAGCAGTACTTC.

The CDR3 DNA reads as TGTGCCAGCAGCCCGGCGGGGCCCTCCTTCTACGAGCAGTACTTC. Protein product: CASSPAGPSFYEQYF. The rearrangement links TRBV7-9 to TRBJ2-7; the D gene is possibly TRBD2 (6 bases). Germline CDR1 reads SEHNR; CDR2 reads FQNEAQ (reference sequence). The V gene lost 5 bases and the J gene lost 3 bases, with 17 bases spanning the gap. The length of the CDR3 is 15 residues.

The chain carries TRBV29-1 and TRBJ2-5; 10 bases are shared with TRBD1. J lost 10 bases, V lost 4 bases, and 18 bases had no gene match. CDR1 is SQVTM, CDR2 ANQGSEA, per germline. This CDR3 is 16 amino acids long. Here the CDR3 reads CSVVGTGVSLSYDQYF. The CDR3 nucleotides are TGCAGCGTTGTGGGGACAGGGGTCTCCCTATCCTATGACCAGTACTTC.